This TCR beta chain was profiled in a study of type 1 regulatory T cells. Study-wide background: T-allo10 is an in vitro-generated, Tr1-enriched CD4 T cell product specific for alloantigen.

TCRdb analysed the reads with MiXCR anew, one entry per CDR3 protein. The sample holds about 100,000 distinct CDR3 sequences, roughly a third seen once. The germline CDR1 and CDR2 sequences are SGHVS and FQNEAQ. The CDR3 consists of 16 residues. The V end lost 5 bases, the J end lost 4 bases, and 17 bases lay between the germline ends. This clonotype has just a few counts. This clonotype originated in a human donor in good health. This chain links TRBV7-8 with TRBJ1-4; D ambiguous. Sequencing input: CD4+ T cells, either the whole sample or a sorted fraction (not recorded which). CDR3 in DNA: TGTGCCAGCAGCCCAACGTTAGGGCAGTTTAATGAAAAACTGTTTTTT. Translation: CASSPTLGQFNEKLFF.